This is a list of T cell receptor beta chains from one sample in a study. One entry per CDR3 protein, called by TCRdb with MiXCR from the RT-PCR reads. This repertoire shows more than 600,000 distinct CDR3 sequences, approximately 15% found once; its top ten account for 3.6%. Material: memory CD4+ T cells from blood. The receptor source for this set is a female donor in good health, serving as a healthy control. Each CDR3 is given with its conserved first and last residue. The D gene is left open where the match is weak. Size is stated for part of the rows, as once, few or many counts, or as a class when the clone is expanded.

CASSRRFQNTGELFF TGTGCCAGCAGCCGAAGGTTCCAAAACACCGGGGAGCTGTTTTTT TRBV5-5 many - TRBJ2-2
CASSYQSGSSYNEQFF TGCGCCAGCAGCTATCAAAGCGGGAGCTCCTACAATGAGCAGTTCTTC TRBV5-1 many TRBD2 TRBJ2-1
CASSDLQIYNEQFF TGTGCCAGCAGCGATTTACAGATCTACAATGAGCAGTTCTTC TRBV3-1 - - TRBJ2-1
CASSYHGTREANVLTF TGTGCCAGCAGTTACCACGGAACTCGGGAGGCCAACGTCCTGACTTTC TRBV6-2/TRBV6-3 - - TRBJ2-6
CASSQVWTGYGYTF TGTGCCAGCAGCCAAGTTTGGACGGGTTATGGCTACACCTTC TRBV3-1 - - TRBJ1-2
CASSYQGQFRGYTF TGTGCCAGCAGCTATCAGGGACAGTTCCGTGGCTACACCTTC TRBV7-9 - TRBD1 TRBJ1-2
CASSLLPGAGANVLTF TGTGCCAGCAGTCTCCTCCCGGGAGCTGGGGCCAACGTCCTGACTTTC TRBV12-3/TRBV12-4 few - TRBJ2-6
CSASREAGAGTDTRYF TGCAGTGCTAGTAGGGAAGCGGGAGCAGGCACAGATACGCGGTATTTT TRBV20-1 - TRBD2 TRBJ2-3
CASSSGSGDTQYF TGCGCCAGCAGCTCCGGGTCGGGCGATACGCAGTATTTT TRBV5-1 many - TRBJ2-3
CAISESRDIRSLTSTDTQYF TGTGCCATCAGTGAGTCAAGGGACATAAGGAGTTTGACTAGCACAGATACGCAGTATTTT TRBV10-3 few - TRBJ2-3
CASSQSRGAQTAFF TGTGCCAGCAGCCAAAGCCGGGGGGCTCAAACAGCTTTCTTT TRBV4-2 - - TRBJ1-1
CASSGRDPGTQYF TGTGCCAGCAGCGGAAGGGACCCCGGTACGCAGTATTTT TRBV9 - - TRBJ2-3
CSASRTASTDTQYF TGCAGTGCTAGTCGAACCGCTAGCACAGATACGCAGTATTTT TRBV20-1 few - TRBJ2-3
CASSPPQRDGKLFF TGTGCCAGCTCACCACCACAAAGGGACGGAAAACTGTTTTTT TRBV18 once - TRBJ1-4
CASSLYVGTEAFF TGTGCCAGCAGCTTGTATGTGGGTACTGAAGCTTTCTTT TRBV5-6 - - TRBJ1-1
CASSLNSIPPYEQYF TGTGCCAGCAGCTTGAACAGCATTCCTCCCTACGAGCAGTACTTC TRBV5-5 few - TRBJ2-7
CASSVDPMVSSYEQYF TGTGCCAGCAGCGTAGATCCAATGGTGAGCTCCTACGAGCAGTACTTC TRBV9 many - TRBJ2-7
CASSQRAGGYNEQFF TGTGCCAGCAGTCAAAGGGCTGGTGGATACAATGAGCAGTTCTTC TRBV12-3/TRBV12-4 few - TRBJ2-1
CASGDGQGSHEQYF TGTGCCAGCGGAGACGGACAGGGAAGCCACGAGCAGTACTTC TRBV6-2/TRBV6-3 - TRBD1 TRBJ2-7
CATSRGIEATQYF TGTGCCACCAGCAGGGGCATAGAGGCTACGCAGTATTTT TRBV15 - - TRBJ2-3
CASTLGLAGDGTQYF TGTGCCAGCACCCTGGGACTAGCGGGAGATGGGACCCAGTACTTC TRBV7-2 few TRBD2 TRBJ2-5
CASLWVAGELFF TGTGCCAGTCTCTGGGTAGCCGGGGAGCTGTTTTTT TRBV12-3/TRBV12-4 few - TRBJ2-2
CASSFIGDRGYEQYF TGTGCCAGCAGTTTCATAGGGGACAGGGGTTACGAGCAGTACTTC TRBV28 few TRBD1 TRBJ2-7
CSASQGAGYTF TGCAGTGCTAGTCAGGGGGCTGGCTACACCTTC TRBV20-1 few TRBD1 TRBJ1-2
CASSLSSPLHF TGTGCCAGCAGCTTGAGTTCACCCCTCCACTTT TRBV7-9 - - TRBJ1-6
CATSWDRGVGGYTF TGTGCCACCAGCTGGGACAGGGGCGTGGGAGGCTACACCTTC TRBV15 many TRBD1 TRBJ1-2
CASSSSGTGGYEQFF TGTGCCAGCAGCTCCTCCGGGACAGGGGGGTACGAGCAGTTCTTC TRBV7-2 many TRBD1 TRBJ2-1
CASSFDTVRGEQYF TGTGCCAGCAGCTTTGACACCGTCAGGGGCGAGCAGTACTTC TRBV7-9 many - TRBJ2-7
CATSDWTGKKLFF TGTGCCACCAGTGATTGGACGGGGAAAAAACTGTTTTTT TRBV24-1 - - TRBJ1-4
CASSQETTSPSYEQYF TGTGCCAGCAGCCAAGAAACGACTTCTCCCTCCTACGAGCAGTACTTC TRBV4-2 - - TRBJ2-7
CASSDTGGGTEAFF TGTGCCAGCAGTGACACAGGGGGCGGCACTGAAGCTTTCTTT TRBV12-3/TRBV12-4 many TRBD1 TRBJ1-1
CSAREDSLNEQFF TGCAGTGCTAGAGAAGACTCGTTGAATGAGCAGTTCTTC TRBV20-1 - - TRBJ2-1
CASSPRGSDEQFF TGTGCCAGCTCACCGCGGGGGAGTGATGAGCAGTTCTTC TRBV18 many TRBD2 TRBJ2-1
CASSEWGLNSPLHF TGTGCCAGCAGTGAGTGGGGTCTTAATTCACCCCTCCACTTT TRBV6-1 - - TRBJ1-6
CASSSEGQGRETQYF TGTGCCAGCAGCTCCGAGGGACAGGGTAGGGAGACCCAGTACTTC TRBV9 - TRBD1 TRBJ2-5
CASSRQAAGHRHF TGTGCCAGCAGCCGACAGGCGGCTGGACATAGGCACTTC TRBV3-1 - - TRBJ1-2
CSAPGTESSYNSPLHF TGCAGTGCCCCCGGGACCGAAAGCTCCTATAATTCACCCCTCCACTTT TRBV20-1 few - TRBJ1-6
CASSEWRDTLYGYTF TGTGCCAGCAGTGAATGGAGGGATACCCTCTATGGCTACACCTTC TRBV25-1 few - TRBJ1-2
CASSLGYNTGELFF TGTGCCAGCAGCTTAGGATATAACACCGGGGAGCTGTTTTTT TRBV7-2 many - TRBJ2-2
CSAAEIGNIETIYF TGCAGTGCTGCAGAAATCGGGAACATAGAAACCATATATTTT TRBV20-1 many - TRBJ1-3
CASIDRGLGTEAFF TGTGCCAGCATCGACAGGGGATTGGGCACTGAAGCTTTCTTT TRBV12-3/TRBV12-4 many TRBD1 TRBJ1-1
CASRRGYNSPLHF TGTGCCAGCCGCAGGGGTTATAATTCACCCCTCCACTTT TRBV19 - - TRBJ1-6
CAWSLGSSDTQYF TGTGCCTGGAGTTTAGGGAGCTCAGATACGCAGTATTTT TRBV30 - - TRBJ2-3
CASSLQGAVTDTQYF TGTGCCAGCAGCCTTCAGGGGGCGGTCACAGATACGCAGTATTTT TRBV7-2 few TRBD1 TRBJ2-3
CSVSAAGRTGEQYF TGCAGCGTTTCTGCGGCAGGACGAACGGGGGAGCAGTACTTC TRBV29-1 few - TRBJ2-7
CASSTRSYEQYF TGTGCCAGCAGTACCCGGAGCTACGAGCAGTACTTC TRBV6-6 many - TRBJ2-7
CASSFIPHSRAGQKYQETQYF TGTGCCAGCAGCTTTATCCCGCACTCCCGGGCTGGGCAAAAATACCAAGAGACCCAGTACTTC TRBV12-1 - - TRBJ2-5
CAISESYSSTDTQYF TGTGCCATCAGTGAGTCGTACAGTAGCACAGATACGCAGTATTTT TRBV10-3 many - TRBJ2-3
CATRGANTGELFF TGTGCCACCCGGGGGGCGAACACCGGGGAGCTGTTTTTT TRBV6-1 - TRBD2 TRBJ2-2
CASSPRTGQVGYTF TGCGCCAGCAGCCCACGGACAGGGCAAGTTGGCTACACCTTC TRBV5-1 - TRBD1 TRBJ1-2
CASSLMQGASGNTIYF TGTGCCAGCAGTTTAATGCAGGGGGCCTCTGGAAACACCATATATTTT TRBV28 - TRBD1 TRBJ1-3
CSAAGNEYGQETQYF TGCAGTGCGGCGGGAAACGAGTATGGTCAAGAGACCCAGTACTTC TRBV20-1 - - TRBJ2-5